Each of the 27 T cell receptor beta chains below was sequenced from the same sample in a study of shared clonotypes between healthy human individuals. Repertoires were generated with immunoSEQ multiplex PCR, while TCRdb's copy carries only in-frame clones and drops some. The sample has roughly 500,000 clones; roughly 80% are singletons. Sample: PBMCs. The receptors originated from a woman aged 40 to 55 in good health. Some clones in this sample may be carry-over from other donors' samples.

The V call is TRBV5-1, the J call TRBJ2-3, with a possible D match to TRBD1 (5 bases). CDR1 is SGHRS, CDR2 YFSETQ, per germline. The ends were cut back, 0 bases at V and 2 bases at J, with 7 bases in the middle. The CDR3 is 14 amino acids. The CDR3 DNA follows: TGCGCCAGCAGCTTGGACAGGACCACAGATACGCAGTATTTT. Translation: CASSLDRTTDTQYF.

This clone was recorded a few times. This chain links TRBV5-6 with TRBJ1-1; 12 bases line up with TRBD1. Germline V gene sequence: CDR1 SGHDT, CDR2 YYEEEE. The CDR3 loop spans 14 amino acids. The J segment lost 4 bases and the V segment lost 4 bases, leaving 2 bases of the junction unmatched. Written as DNA, the CDR3 is TGTGCCAGCAGCATGGGACAGGGGGCCACTGAAGCTTTCTTT. This sequence encodes CASSMGQGATEAFF.

The chain uses TRBV15 and TRBJ2-1; 14 nucleotides match TRBD2. This CDR3 is built from 14 residues. The germline CDR1 and CDR2 sequences are LNHNV and YYDKDF (reference sequence). V was pared by 10 bases and J by 8 bases, with 7 bases of the junction left unmatched. The CDR3, as DNA: TGTGCCAGCCGACTAGCGGGAGGGCCCTATGAGCAGTTCTTC. Its translation is CASRLAGGPYEQFF.

The rearrangement uses TRBV6-6 and TRBJ2-2, with D uncertain. Trimming stripped 0 bases from V and 5 bases from J, with 7 bases between. Germline V gene sequence: CDR1 MNHNY, CDR2 SVGAGI (reference sequence). CDR3 length: 14 amino acids. CDR3 coding DNA: TGTGCCAGCAGTTACTCGATGTCAACCGGGGAGCTGTTTTTT. Amino acid sequence: CASSYSMSTGELFF.

The genes are TRBV28 and TRBJ2-1; 11 bases are a match to TRBD2. The trim removed 3 bases at V and 0 bases at J, leaving 19 bases unmatched. Germline CDR1 reads MDHEN; CDR2 reads SYDVKM. This CDR3 is 22 amino acids long. The CDR3 sequence: CASSFLRQGRTSGRSSYNEQFF. CDR3 DNA: TGTGCCAGCAGTTTCCTGAGGCAGGGAAGGACTAGCGGGCGAAGCTCCTACAATGAGCAGTTCTTC.

The chain links TRBV29-1 to TRBJ2-3; possibly TRBD1 for D (5 bases). The V end lost 6 bases, the J end lost 8 bases, and 12 bases lay between the germline ends. The CDR3 is 11 residues long. Per germline, CDR1 SQVTM and CDR2 ANQGSEA. The CDR3 DNA is TGCAGCGTACAAACAGGTTCTACGCAGTATTTT. Amino acids: CSVQTGSTQYF.

In this sample, this clone turned up a few times. The chain recombines TRBV2 with TRBJ1-6; 9 bases are a match to TRBD1. CDR1 and CDR2 from the germline V gene are SNHLY and FYNNEI. Losses at the gene ends were 4 bases for V and 9 bases for J; bases not matched to a gene: 7. The CDR3 extends over 15 amino acids. The CDR3 DNA follows: TGTGCCAGCAGTGGGGGGACAGGGCGATTTTCACCCCTCCACTTT. Protein: CASSGGTGRFSPLHF.

This clone was seen only once. A much larger clone lies a single base off, so this may be a read error. CDR3 region: CASTLGYRETQYF. In nucleotides, the CDR3 is TGTGCCAGCACTCTGGGATACCGAGAGACCCAGTACTTC. The rearrangement links TRBV6-5 to TRBJ2-5; D gene unclear. Trimming removed 7 bases from V and 4 bases from J, with 13 bases in between. The germline gives CDR1 MNHEY, CDR2 SVGAGI. The CDR3 has 13 amino acids.

V usage is TRBV9 and J usage is TRBJ2-4, with D possibly being TRBD1 (5 bases). Trimming cost V 0 bases and J 9 bases, with 16 bases left between them. CDR3 length equals 15 residues. Looked up from germline, CDR1 is SGDLS and CDR2 is YYNGEE. The CDR3 DNA reads TGTGCCAGCAGCGTAGGTCGCAGGGTTAGTGGCATTCAGTACTTC. Protein: CASSVGRRVSGIQYF.

V is TRBV9 and J is TRBJ2-1; 8 nucleotides line up with TRBD2. The CDR3 has 15 residues. Germline values: CDR1 SGDLS, CDR2 YYNGEE. V shed 7 bases, J shed 4 bases, and the junction held 10 bases outside the gene matches. The CDR3 nucleotides read TGTGCCAGCGGCCGGAGAGTAGCGGGATACAATGAGCAGTTCTTC. Amino acid sequence: CASGRRVAGYNEQFF. Complete variable domain (other parts from reference TRBV9 and TRBJ2-1): DSGVTQTPKHLITATGQRVTLRCSPRSGDLSVYWYQQSLDQGLQFLIQYYNGEERAKGNILERFSAQQFPDLHSELNLSSLELGDSALYFCASGRRVAGYNEQFFGPGTRLTVL.

The chain employs TRBV7-9 and TRBJ2-3, with D maybe TRBD2 (5 bases). Trimming took 1 base from V and 7 from J, leaving 15 bases between them. The germline V gene has CDR1 SEHNR and CDR2 FQNEAQ (reference sequence). The length of the CDR3 is 15 residues. Here the CDR3 reads CASSLDGGVFHTQYF. The DNA of the CDR3 is TGTGCCAGCAGCTTAGACGGAGGAGTATTTCATACGCAGTATTTT.

The chain links TRBV28 to TRBJ1-4; D unclear. The germline V gene encodes CDR1 MDHEN and CDR2 SYDVKM. CDR3 length: 12 residues. V lost 6 bases and J 8 bases, leaving 10 bases between the germline ends. The CDR3 spells CASRDLGEKLFF. The CDR3 nucleotides are TGTGCCAGCAGGGACCTTGGAGAAAAACTGTTTTTT.

The chain links TRBV9 to TRBJ2-1; D gene uncertain. The germline V gene encodes CDR1 SGDLS and CDR2 YYNGEE. The CDR3 runs to 13 residues. The V end was cut by 0 bases, the J end by 9 bases, with 10 bases between. The CDR3 coding sequence is TGTGCCAGCAGCGTAGCTAGTATGGGTGAGCAGTTCTTC. This encodes CASSVASMGEQFF. Full variable domain (rest looked up from reference TRBV9 and TRBJ2-1): DSGVTQTPKHLITATGQRVTLRCSPRSGDLSVYWYQQSLDQGLQFLIQYYNGEERAKGNILERFSAQQFPDLHSELNLSSLELGDSALYFCASSVASMGEQFFGPGTRLTVL.

This clone occurred once. The genes are TRBV27 and TRBJ2-7; D is perhaps TRBD1 (5 bases). CDR1 and CDR2 (germline): MNHEY, SMNVEV (reference sequence). There are 13 residues in the CDR3. V gave up 5 bases and J gave up 2 bases, with 10 bases separating them. CDR3 amino acids: CASSAGPTYEQYF. In DNA, the CDR3 is TGTGCCAGCAGTGCAGGGCCCACCTACGAGCAGTACTTC.

The genes are TRBV27 and TRBJ2-3, with D perhaps matching TRBD1 (5 bases). The CDR3 spans 13 residues. Germline lookup yields CDR1 MNHEY and CDR2 SMNVEV (reference sequence). The germline V and J ends were trimmed by 6 bases and 3 bases, with 10 bases remaining between them. The CDR3 is CASSWAGTDTQYF. In DNA form, the CDR3 reads TGTGCCAGCAGCTGGGCAGGGACAGATACGCAGTATTTT.

The rearrangement links TRBV7-9 to TRBJ2-1; no reliable D call. V was cut by 5 bases and J by 7 bases, with 15 bases left in between. This CDR3 contains 14 residues. Germline assignment: CDR1 SEHNR and CDR2 FQNEAQ (reference sequence). This CDR3 reads CASSPKNLLNEQFF. Written as DNA, the CDR3 is TGTGCCAGCAGCCCCAAAAACCTGTTGAATGAGCAGTTCTTC.

The J gene is TRBJ1-1, the V gene TRBV29-1; 8 bases align to TRBD1. Unmatched junction bases numbered 8, after V lost 7 bases and J lost 1 base. Germline CDR1 SQVTM, CDR2 ANQGSEA. The CDR3 is made up of 14 amino acids. CDR3 coding DNA: TGCAGCGCCGCCGGGGGGACAGGGAACACTGAAGCTTTCTTT. This translates into CSAAGGTGNTEAFF.

The gene calls are TRBV7-2 and TRBJ2-7; 11 nucleotides match TRBD2. CDR1 and CDR2 (germline): SGHTA, FQGNSA. J was trimmed by 5 bases and V by 5 bases; bases with no gene match: 8. The CDR3 loop spans 15 amino acids. The chain's CDR3 is CASSRTSGRFNEQYF. The CDR3 region has the DNA TGTGCCAGCAGCCGAACTAGCGGGAGATTCAACGAGCAGTACTTC.

This chain connects TRBV19 to TRBJ2-2; D is ambiguous. This CDR3 has 14 amino acids. Germline V gene lookup returns CDR1 LNHDA and CDR2 SQIVND (reference sequence). The ends were cut back, 3 bases at V and 4 bases at J, with 9 bases in the middle. CDR3 in DNA: TGTGCCAGTAGTATTAATCTGGGCACCGGGGAGCTGTTTTTT. As protein: CASSINLGTGELFF.

Notes on this clone: Distinct nucleotide sequences in the sample also encode this CDR3. This chain connects TRBV18 to TRBJ1-5; D remains ambiguous. The CDR3 is 12 amino acids. The V gene's germline CDR1 is KGHSH and CDR2 LQKENI. Trimming left V 2 bases short and J 6 bases short, with 5 bases between. In DNA, the CDR3 is TGTGCCAGCTCACCAGGGAGTCAGCCCCAGCATTTT. As protein: CASSPGSQPQHF.

This chain links TRBV5-4 with TRBJ2-1, with a weak D call TRBD2 (6 bases). Trimming cost V 4 bases and J 3 bases, with 14 bases left between them. CDR1 and CDR2 (germline): SGHNT, YYREEE (reference sequence). The CDR3 consists of 15 residues. CDR3 loop: CASSLRLEVYNEQFF. CDR3 coding DNA: TGTGCCAGCAGCCTTAGACTAGAGGTCTACAATGAGCAGTTCTTC.

This chain links TRBV19 with TRBJ2-2; D remains ambiguous. Trimming left V 5 bases short and J 3 bases short, with 13 bases between. This CDR3 spans 15 amino acids. The V gene's germline CDR1 is LNHDA and CDR2 SQIVND (reference sequence). The CDR3: CASSPPPSDTGELFF. In DNA form, the CDR3 reads TGTGCCAGTAGTCCCCCACCGTCCGACACCGGGGAGCTGTTTTTT.

The rearrangement joins TRBV11-2 to TRBJ2-1, with D possibly TRBD2 on 5 matching bases. Germline lookup yields CDR1 SGHAT and CDR2 FQNNGV. Trimming left V 1 base short and J 9 bases short, with 10 bases between. There are 13 residues in the CDR3. The CDR3 DNA reads TGTGCCAGCAGCTTAGGGAGGTTGGTTGAGCAGTTCTTC. Residues: CASSLGRLVEQFF.

A few counts support this clone. Other DNA variants within this sample encode the same CDR3. The V gene is TRBV5-1, the J gene TRBJ1-1; D unclear. This CDR3 contains 14 residues. Between the trimmed V and J ends, which lost 0 bases and 0 bases, there was a span of 6 bases. Germline lookup yields CDR1 SGHRS and CDR2 YFSETQ. The CDR3 here is CASSLAIMNTEAFF. CDR3 DNA sequence: TGCGCCAGCAGCTTGGCGATAATGAACACTGAAGCTTTCTTT.

The rearrangement links TRBV4-2 to TRBJ2-1; the match to TRBD2 covers 9 bases. CDR3 size: 16 residues. J was trimmed by 6 bases and V by 0 bases; bases with no gene match: 6. CDR1 is LGHNA and CDR2 is YNFKEQ in the germline V gene. In DNA, the CDR3 is TGTGCCAGCAGCCAAGACCCCCCGGGACTAGCCAATGAGCAGTTCTTC. This codes for CASSQDPPGLANEQFF.

This chain links TRBV7-3 with TRBJ2-7; 7 nucleotides align to TRBD2. Germline V gene data show CDR1 as SGHTA and CDR2 as FQGTGA. V trimming: 5 bases; J trimming: 7 bases; junction bases outside the gene matches: 8. This CDR3 is built from 13 residues. CDR3 DNA: TGTGCCAGCAGCCTTGGACTAGGGAGGGAGCAGTACTTC. Translation: CASSLGLGREQYF.

V gene TRBV30 combines with J gene TRBJ1-1, with a tentative D call TRBD1 (5 bases). The CDR3 length is 13 residues. The V gene lost 4 bases and the J gene lost 4 bases, with 13 bases spanning the gap. Germline values: CDR1 GTSNPN, CDR2 SVGIG (reference sequence). CDR3 amino acids: CAWTRGGATEAFF. The DNA for the CDR3 is TGTGCCTGGACCCGGGGAGGGGCCACTGAAGCTTTCTTT.